This TCR beta chain was found in a study of blood T cell repertoires in COVID-19. Study overall: Samples representing acute and convalescent COVID-19 were sourced from the United States, Italy and Spain. T cells, B-cell-depleted T cells, or PBMCs supplied cDNA or gDNA.

The trim removed 8 bases at V and 0 bases at J, leaving 5 bases unmatched. This CDR3 has 13 residues. CDR1 is SQVTM, CDR2 ANQGSEA, per germline. Original processing methods: Nucleated cell counts were estimated from reference gene primer amplification. Method: immunoSEQ multiplex PCR; TCRdb's copy keeps in-frame clones and lacks some. V, J and clone size reflect that table, while D and trimming were determined from the DNA. Here the sample spans about 70,000 clones, approximately 86% being singletons. The TCR was taken from a human donor in a cohort sampled during active COVID-19. The chain employs TRBV29-1 and TRBJ2-5; 8 positions agree with TRBD1. Sequencing was carried out using peripheral blood. The CDR3 region has the DNA TGCAGCATGAGGGACAGGAACCAAGAGACCCAGTACTTC. This translates into CSMRDRNQETQYF.